The entry below describes one TCR beta chain. The source of the sample is a study of blood T cell repertoires in COVID-19. The CDR3 sequence is 14 residues long. Looked up from germline, CDR1 is MNHEY and CDR2 is SVGAGI. The V gene end was trimmed by 6 bases and the J gene end by 7 bases; junction bases not matched to a gene: 7. Generated by immunoSEQ multiplex PCR, the TCRdb table keeps only in-frame clones and is missing some. The sample carries more than 250,000 clones, approximately 90% recorded once. The sequenced sample was PBMCs or T cells enriched from blood (not recorded which). The rearrangement uses TRBV6-5 and TRBJ2-5, with 11 positions matching TRBD2. The clonotype comes from a woman under 30 who had recovered from COVID-19. In DNA form, the CDR3 reads TGTGCCAGCAGCTACGTCGGGACTAGCGGGACCCAGTACTTC. It translates to CASSYVGTSGTQYF.